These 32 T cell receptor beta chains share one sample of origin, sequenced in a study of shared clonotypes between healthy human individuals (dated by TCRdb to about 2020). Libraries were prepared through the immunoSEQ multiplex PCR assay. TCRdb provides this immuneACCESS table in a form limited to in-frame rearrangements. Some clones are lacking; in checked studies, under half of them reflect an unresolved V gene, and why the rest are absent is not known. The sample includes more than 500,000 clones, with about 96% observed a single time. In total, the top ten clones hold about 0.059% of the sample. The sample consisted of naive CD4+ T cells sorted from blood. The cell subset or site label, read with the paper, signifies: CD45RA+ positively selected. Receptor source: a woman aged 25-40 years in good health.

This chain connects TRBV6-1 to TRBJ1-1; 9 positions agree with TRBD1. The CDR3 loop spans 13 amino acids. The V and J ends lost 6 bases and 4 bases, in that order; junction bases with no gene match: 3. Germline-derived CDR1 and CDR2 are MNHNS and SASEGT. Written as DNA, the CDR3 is TGTGCCAGCAGCCTACAGGGGGCCACTGAAGCTTTCTTT. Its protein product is CASSLQGATEAFF.

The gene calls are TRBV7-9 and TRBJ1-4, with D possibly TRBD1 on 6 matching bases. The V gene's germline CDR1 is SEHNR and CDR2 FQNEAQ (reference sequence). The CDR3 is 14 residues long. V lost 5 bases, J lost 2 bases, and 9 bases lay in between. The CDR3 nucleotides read TGTGCCAGCAGCCCCCAGGGGACTAATGAAAAACTGTTTTTT. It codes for CASSPQGTNEKLFF.

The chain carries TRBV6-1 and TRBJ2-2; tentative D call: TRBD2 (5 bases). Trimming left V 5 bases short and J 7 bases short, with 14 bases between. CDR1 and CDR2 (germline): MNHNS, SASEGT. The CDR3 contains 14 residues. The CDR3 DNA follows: TGTGCCAGCAGTCGCTCGGGGTATGGCGGGGAGCTGTTTTTT. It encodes CASSRSGYGGELFF.

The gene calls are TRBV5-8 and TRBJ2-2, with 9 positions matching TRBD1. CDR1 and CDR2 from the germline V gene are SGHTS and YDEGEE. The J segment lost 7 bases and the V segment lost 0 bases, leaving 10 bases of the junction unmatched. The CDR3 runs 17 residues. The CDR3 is CASSLVPDRGLNGELFF. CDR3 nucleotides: TGTGCCAGCAGCTTGGTCCCGGACAGGGGATTGAACGGGGAGCTGTTTTTT. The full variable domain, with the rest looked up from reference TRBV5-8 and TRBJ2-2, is EAGVTQSPTHLIKTRGQQATLRCSPISGHTSVYWYQQALGLGLQFLLWYDEGEERNRGNFPPRFSGRQFPNYSSELNVNALELEDSALYLCASSLVPDRGLNGELFFGEGSRLTVL.

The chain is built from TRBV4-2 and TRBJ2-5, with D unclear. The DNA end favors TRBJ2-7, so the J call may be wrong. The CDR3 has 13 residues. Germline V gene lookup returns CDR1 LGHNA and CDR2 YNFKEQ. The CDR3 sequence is CASSPRENYEQYF. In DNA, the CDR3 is TGTGCCAGCAGCCCGAGAGAAAACTACGAGCAGTACTTC.

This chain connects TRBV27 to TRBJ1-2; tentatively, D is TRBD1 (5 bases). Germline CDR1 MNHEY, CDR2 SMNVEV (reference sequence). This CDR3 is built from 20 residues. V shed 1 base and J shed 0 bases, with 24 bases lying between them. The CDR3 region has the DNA TGTGCCAGCAGTTTATACCGGGCCTCTAGGGACCACTCAGCTAACTATGGCTACACCTTC. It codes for CASSLYRASRDHSANYGYTF.

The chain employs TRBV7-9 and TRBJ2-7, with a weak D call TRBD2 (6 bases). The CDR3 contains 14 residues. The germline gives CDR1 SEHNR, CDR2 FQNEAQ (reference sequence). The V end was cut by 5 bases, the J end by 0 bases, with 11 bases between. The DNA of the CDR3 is TGTGCCAGCAGCCCTAGGACTAACTCCTACGAGCAGTACTTC. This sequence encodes CASSPRTNSYEQYF. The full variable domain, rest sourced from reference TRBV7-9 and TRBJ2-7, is DTGVSQNPRHKITKRGQNVTFRCDPISEHNRLYWYRQTLGQGPEFLTYFQNEAQLEKSRLLSDRFSAERPKGSFSTLEIQRTEQGDSAMYLCASSPRTNSYEQYFGPGTRLTVT.

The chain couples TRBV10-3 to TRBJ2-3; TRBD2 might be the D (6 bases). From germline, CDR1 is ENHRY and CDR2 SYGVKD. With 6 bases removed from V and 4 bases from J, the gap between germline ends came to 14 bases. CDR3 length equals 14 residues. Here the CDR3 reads CAIRAGSWADTQYF. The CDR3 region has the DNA TGTGCCATCAGGGCGGGGAGCTGGGCAGATACGCAGTATTTT.

DNA for the CDR3: TGTGCCAGCAGCCGCGGGCCTTACTACGAGCAGTACTTC. Translating it yields CASSRGPYYEQYF. The chain uses TRBV14 and TRBJ2-5; weak D call: TRBD2 (5 bases). The tail of the sequence fits TRBJ2-7 better, so the J call may be wrong. Germline-derived CDR1 and CDR2 are SGHDN and FVKESK. This CDR3 is 13 amino acids long.

CDR3 residues: CASSAPGSSTDTQYF. In nucleotides, the CDR3 is TGTGCCAGCAGCGCGCCCGGGTCTAGCACAGATACGCAGTATTTT. This sequence joins TRBV9 and TRBJ2-3; D call uncertain. In germline, CDR1 is SGDLS, CDR2 YYNGEE. The CDR3 length is 15 residues. The V end lost 3 bases, the J end lost 0 bases, and 11 bases lay between the germline ends. The whole variable domain, filled in from reference TRBV9 and TRBJ2-3, reads DSGVTQTPKHLITATGQRVTLRCSPRSGDLSVYWYQQSLDQGLQFLIQYYNGEERAKGNILERFSAQQFPDLHSELNLSSLELGDSALYFCASSAPGSSTDTQYFGPGTRLTVL.

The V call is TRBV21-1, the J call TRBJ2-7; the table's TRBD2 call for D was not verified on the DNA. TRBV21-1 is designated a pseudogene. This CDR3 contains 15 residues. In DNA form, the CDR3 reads TGTGCCAGCAGCAAAACGGCTAGCGGAACCTACGAGCAGTACTTC. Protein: CASSKTASGTYEQYF.

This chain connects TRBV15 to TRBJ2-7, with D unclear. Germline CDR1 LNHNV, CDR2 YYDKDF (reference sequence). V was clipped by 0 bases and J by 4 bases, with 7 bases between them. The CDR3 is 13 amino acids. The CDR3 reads CATSRDRRYEQYF. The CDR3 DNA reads TGTGCCACCAGCAGAGATAGGCGGTACGAGCAGTACTTC.

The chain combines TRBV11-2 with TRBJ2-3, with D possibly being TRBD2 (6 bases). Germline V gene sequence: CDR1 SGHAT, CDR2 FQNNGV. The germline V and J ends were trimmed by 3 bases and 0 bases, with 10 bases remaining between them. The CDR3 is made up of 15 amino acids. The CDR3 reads CASSLDYDSTDTQYF. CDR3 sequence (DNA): TGTGCCAGCAGCTTGGACTACGACAGCACAGATACGCAGTATTTT.

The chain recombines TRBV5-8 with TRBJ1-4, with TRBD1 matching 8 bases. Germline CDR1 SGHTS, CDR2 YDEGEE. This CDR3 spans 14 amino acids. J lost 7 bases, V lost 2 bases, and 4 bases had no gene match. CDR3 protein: CASSFGQGFEKLFF. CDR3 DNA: TGTGCCAGCAGCTTTGGACAGGGATTTGAAAAACTGTTTTTT.

CDR3 coding DNA: TGTGCCAGCAGTTTAGGCGGCGGGAGCTCCTACGAGCAGTACTTC. Amino acids: CASSLGGGSSYEQYF. The chain recombines TRBV28 with TRBJ2-7; 7 positions agree with TRBD2. The CDR3 is 15 residues long. Per germline, CDR1 MDHEN and CDR2 SYDVKM. V lost 2 bases, J lost 0 bases, and 4 bases stayed unmatched.

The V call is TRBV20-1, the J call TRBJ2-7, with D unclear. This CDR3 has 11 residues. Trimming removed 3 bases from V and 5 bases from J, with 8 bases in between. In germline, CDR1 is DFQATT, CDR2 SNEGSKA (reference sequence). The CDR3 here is CSASFVDEQYF. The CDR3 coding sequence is TGCAGTGCTAGTTTTGTCGACGAGCAGTACTTC.

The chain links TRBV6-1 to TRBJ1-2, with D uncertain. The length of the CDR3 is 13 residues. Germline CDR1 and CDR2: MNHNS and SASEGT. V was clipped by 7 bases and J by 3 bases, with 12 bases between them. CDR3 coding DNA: TGTGCCAGCACCTCCCGACACGACTATGGCTACACCTTC. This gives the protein CASTSRHDYGYTF.

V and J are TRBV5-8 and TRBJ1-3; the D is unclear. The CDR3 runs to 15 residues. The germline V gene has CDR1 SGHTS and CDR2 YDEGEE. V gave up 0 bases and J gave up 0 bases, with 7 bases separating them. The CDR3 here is CASSLGSHSGNTIYF. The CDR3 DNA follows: TGTGCCAGCAGCTTGGGCTCCCACTCTGGAAACACCATATATTTT. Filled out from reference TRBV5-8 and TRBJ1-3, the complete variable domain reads EAGVTQSPTHLIKTRGQQATLRCSPISGHTSVYWYQQALGLGLQFLLWYDEGEERNRGNFPPRFSGRQFPNYSSELNVNALELEDSALYLCASSLGSHSGNTIYFGEGSWLTVV.

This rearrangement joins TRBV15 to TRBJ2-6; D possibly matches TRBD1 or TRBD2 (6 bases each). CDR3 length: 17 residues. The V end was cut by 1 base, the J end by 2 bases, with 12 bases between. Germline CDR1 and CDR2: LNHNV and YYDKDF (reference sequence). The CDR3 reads CATSRVLGGTGANVLTF. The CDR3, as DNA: TGTGCCACCAGCAGAGTTTTGGGGGGCACTGGGGCCAACGTCCTGACTTTC. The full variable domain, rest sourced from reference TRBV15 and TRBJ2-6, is DAMVIQNPRYQVTQFGKPVTLSCSQTLNHNVMYWYQQKSSQAPKLLFHYYDKDFNNEADTPDNFQSRRPNTSFCFLDIRSPGLGDTAMYLCATSRVLGGTGANVLTFGAGSRLTVL.

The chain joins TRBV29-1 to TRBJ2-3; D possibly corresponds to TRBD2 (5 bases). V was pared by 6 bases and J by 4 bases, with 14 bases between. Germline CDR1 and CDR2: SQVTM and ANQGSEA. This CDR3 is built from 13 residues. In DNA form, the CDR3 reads TGCAGCGTGCGACATAGCGCCGCAGATACGCAGTATTTT. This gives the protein CSVRHSAADTQYF.

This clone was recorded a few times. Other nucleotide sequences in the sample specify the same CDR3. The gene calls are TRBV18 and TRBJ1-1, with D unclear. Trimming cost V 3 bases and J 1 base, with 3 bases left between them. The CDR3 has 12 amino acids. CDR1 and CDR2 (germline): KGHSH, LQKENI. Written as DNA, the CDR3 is TGTGCCAGCTCACCGGGGAACACTGAAGCTTTCTTT. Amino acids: CASSPGNTEAFF. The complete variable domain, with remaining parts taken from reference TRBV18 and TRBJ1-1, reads NAGVMQNPRHLVRRRGQEARLRCSPMKGHSHVYWYRQLPEEGLKFMVYLQKENIIDESGMPKERFSAEFPKEGPSILRIQQVVRGDSAAYFCASSPGNTEAFFGQGTRLTVV.

CDR3 sequence: CASSHRWAPFAGELFF. In DNA form, the CDR3 reads TGTGCCAGCAGCCACCGTTGGGCCCCTTTCGCCGGGGAGCTGTTTTTT. The gene calls are TRBV14 and TRBJ2-2, with D uncertain. V lost 3 bases to trimming and J lost 6 bases, with 17 bases between them. Germline CDR1 is SGHDN and CDR2 is FVKESK. The CDR3 has 16 amino acids.

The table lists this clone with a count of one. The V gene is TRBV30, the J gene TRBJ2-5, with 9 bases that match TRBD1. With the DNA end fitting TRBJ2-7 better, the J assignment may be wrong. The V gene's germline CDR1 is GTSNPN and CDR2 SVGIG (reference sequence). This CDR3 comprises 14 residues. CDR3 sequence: CAWSHGTGSYEQYF. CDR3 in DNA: TGTGCCTGGAGCCATGGGACAGGGAGTTACGAGCAGTACTTC.

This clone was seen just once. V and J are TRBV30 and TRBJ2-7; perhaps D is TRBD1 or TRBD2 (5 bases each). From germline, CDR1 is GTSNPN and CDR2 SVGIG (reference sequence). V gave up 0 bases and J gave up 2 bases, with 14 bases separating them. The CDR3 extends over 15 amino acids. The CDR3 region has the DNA TGTGCCTGGAGTGTATGGGGGTCGGGTCCCTACGAGCAGTACTTC. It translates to CAWSVWGSGPYEQYF.

In DNA, the CDR3 is TGTGCCAGCAGTTACCTTCGACCCGGGAACACTGAAGCTTTCTTT. The encoded protein is CASSYLRPGNTEAFF. The V and J genes are TRBV6-6 and TRBJ1-1; no clear D gene. The CDR3 is 15 residues long. The ends were cut back, 2 bases at V and 1 base at J, with 11 bases in the middle. Germline assignment: CDR1 MNHNY and CDR2 SVGAGI (reference sequence).

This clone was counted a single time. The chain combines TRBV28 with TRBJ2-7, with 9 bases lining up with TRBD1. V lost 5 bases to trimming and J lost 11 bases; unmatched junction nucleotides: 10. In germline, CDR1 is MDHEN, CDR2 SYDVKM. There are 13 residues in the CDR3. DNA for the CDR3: TGTGCCAGCAGTCCGGGACAGGGTCCGTCGGAGTACTTC. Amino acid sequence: CASSPGQGPSEYF.

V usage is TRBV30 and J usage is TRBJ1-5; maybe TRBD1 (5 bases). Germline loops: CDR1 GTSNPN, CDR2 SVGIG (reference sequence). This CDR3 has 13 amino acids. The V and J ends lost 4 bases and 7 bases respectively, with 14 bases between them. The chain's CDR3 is CAWMKGPGQPQHF. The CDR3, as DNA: TGTGCCTGGATGAAAGGGCCAGGGCAGCCCCAGCATTTT.

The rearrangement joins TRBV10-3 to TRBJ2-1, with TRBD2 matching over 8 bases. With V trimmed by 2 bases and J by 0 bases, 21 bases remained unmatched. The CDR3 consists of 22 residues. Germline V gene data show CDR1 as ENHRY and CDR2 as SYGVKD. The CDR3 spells CAISEHPPLADRSIGSYNEQFF. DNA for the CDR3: TGTGCCATCAGTGAGCATCCCCCACTAGCGGATCGATCCATAGGCTCCTACAATGAGCAGTTCTTC.

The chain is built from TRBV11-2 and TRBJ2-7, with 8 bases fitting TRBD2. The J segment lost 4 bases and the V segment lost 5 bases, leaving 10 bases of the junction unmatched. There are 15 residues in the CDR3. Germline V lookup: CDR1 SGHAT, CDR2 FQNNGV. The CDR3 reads CASSLDSGKLYEQYF. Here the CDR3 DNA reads TGTGCCAGCAGCCTCGATAGCGGGAAACTATACGAGCAGTACTTC.

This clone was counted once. The CDR3 DNA reads as TGTGCCAGCAGTGAATCCCGGGATGGCTACACCTTC. Translation gives CASSESRDGYTF. The V gene is TRBV25-1, the J gene TRBJ1-2; D ambiguous. V was pared by 1 base and J by 6 bases, with 6 bases between. The germline gives CDR1 MGHDK, CDR2 SYGVNS. CDR3 length: 12 amino acids.

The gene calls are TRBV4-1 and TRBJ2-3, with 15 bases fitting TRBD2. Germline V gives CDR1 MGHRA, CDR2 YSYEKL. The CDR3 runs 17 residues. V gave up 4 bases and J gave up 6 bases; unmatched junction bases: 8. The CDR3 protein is CASSLLPGLAGGDTQYF. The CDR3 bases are TGCGCCAGCAGCCTCCTACCGGGACTAGCGGGAGGTGATACGCAGTATTTT.

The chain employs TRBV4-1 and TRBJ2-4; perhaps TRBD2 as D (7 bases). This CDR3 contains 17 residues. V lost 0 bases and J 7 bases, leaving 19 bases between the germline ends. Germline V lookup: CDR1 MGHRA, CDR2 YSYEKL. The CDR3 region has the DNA TGCGCCAGCAGCCAAGAGGGGAGGGACACCGGAGTGAACATTCAGTACTTC. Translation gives CASSQEGRDTGVNIQYF.